The 22 T cell receptor beta chains below all came from one sample that was sequenced in a study of T cell responses to AZD1222 COVID-19 vaccine. Assay: immunoSEQ multiplex PCR; the TCRdb copy retains only in-frame clones and omits some. Here the sample spans 150,000 or so clones, about 91% being singletons. Sequenced material: peripheral blood, taken on day 0 of AZD1222 vaccination. These receptors were collected from an adult in good health.

This chain links TRBV20-1 with TRBJ1-6; TRBD1 matches 10 bases. Germline V lookup: CDR1 DFQATT, CDR2 SNEGSKA (reference sequence). After removal of 6 bases from V and 10 bases from J, the junction contained 15 bases not matched to a gene. This CDR3 is 16 amino acids long. The CDR3 DNA reads TGCAGTGCAAGTAAGGAGACAGGGGGCAAAGGATCACCCCTCCACTTT. Amino acid sequence: CSASKETGGKGSPLHF.

V is TRBV18 and J is TRBJ2-7, with 10 bases lining up with TRBD1. The V gene's germline CDR1 is KGHSH and CDR2 LQKENI. The CDR3 has 14 amino acids. J was trimmed by 5 bases and V by 5 bases; bases with no gene match: 6. The CDR3 spells CASSATGGENEQYF. CDR3 coding DNA: TGTGCCAGCTCAGCGACAGGGGGCGAGAACGAGCAGTACTTC.

This chain joins TRBV6-5 and TRBJ2-7, with 8 nucleotides matching TRBD1. Germline CDR1 reads MNHEY; CDR2 reads SVGAGI. The CDR3 spans 14 residues. The junction had 4 bases not matched to a gene; V was cut back by 6 bases and J by 0 bases. The CDR3 nucleotides read TGTGCCAGCAGGGGGACAGGCACCTCCTACGAGCAGTACTTC. Its protein product is CASRGTGTSYEQYF.

The V gene is TRBV19, the J gene TRBJ1-5; possible D gene TRBD1, 5 bases. CDR1 is LNHDA and CDR2 is SQIVND in the germline V gene (reference sequence). The V and J ends lost 6 bases and 8 bases respectively, with 14 bases between them. The CDR3 has 13 residues. The CDR3 sequence is CASSDLRGEPQHF. The CDR3 DNA is TGTGCCAGTAGCGACCTTCGGGGGGAGCCCCAGCATTTT.

The chain combines TRBV4-3 with TRBJ2-3, with D uncertain. The CDR3 totals 17 residues. The V end was cut by 0 bases, the J end by 0 bases, with 13 bases between. From germline, CDR1 is LGHNA and CDR2 YSLEER. The CDR3 loop reads CASSQDLVMTSTDTQYF. The CDR3 nucleotides read TGCGCCAGCAGCCAAGATCTGGTTATGACTAGCACAGATACGCAGTATTTT.

V gene TRBV6-5 combines with J gene TRBJ2-3, with D perhaps matching TRBD2 (5 bases). This CDR3 has 14 residues. Trimming cost V 8 bases and J 0 bases, with 12 bases left between them. In germline, CDR1 is MNHEY, CDR2 SVGAGI. As DNA, the CDR3 is TGTGCCAGCCGCAGAGGGTCTAGCACAGATACGCAGTATTTT. It codes for CASRRGSSTDTQYF.

The chain carries TRBV6-5 and TRBJ2-1, with 8 nucleotides matching TRBD2. The CDR3 spans 14 residues. With V trimmed by 4 bases and J by 4 bases, 3 bases remained unmatched. CDR1 is MNHEY and CDR2 is SVGAGI in the germline V gene. The CDR3 region has the DNA TGTGCCAGCAGTTTACTAGCGGAATACAATGAGCAGTTCTTC. Translated, it gives CASSLLAEYNEQFF.

The rearrangement links TRBV6-1 to TRBJ1-2; D might be TRBD1 (6 bases). The germline CDR1 and CDR2 sequences are MNHNS and SASEGT. Trimming removed 3 bases from V and 7 bases from J, with 12 bases in between. The CDR3 contains 13 residues. The CDR3 protein is CASSETGFFGYTF. CDR3 DNA: TGTGCCAGCAGTGAGACAGGATTTTTTGGCTACACCTTC.

In this sample, this clone turned up once. The gene calls are TRBV3-1 (or the pseudogene TRBV3-2) and TRBJ1-4, with unresolved D. V lost 7 bases to trimming and J lost 3 bases, with 6 bases between them. The CDR3 totals 12 residues. The V gene's germline CDR1 is LGHDT and CDR2 YNNKEL (reference sequence). DNA of the CDR3: TGTGCCAGCAATTTTCCTAATGAAAAACTGTTTTTT. Translated, it gives CASNFPNEKLFF.

The gene calls are TRBV7-2 and TRBJ2-3; D is undetermined. Trimming cost V 2 bases and J 6 bases, with 6 bases left between them. This CDR3 comprises 12 residues. The germline V gene encodes CDR1 SGHTA and CDR2 FQGNSA. The CDR3: CASSLFSDTQYF. The CDR3 DNA sequence: TGTGCCAGCAGCTTATTCTCGGATACGCAGTATTTT.

The CDR3 DNA follows: TGTGCCAGCAGCGCGGGGGGCGGGAGCTCCTACAATGAGCAGTTCTTC. Encoded protein: CASSAGGGSSYNEQFF. This sequence joins TRBV5-4 and TRBJ2-1, with 8 bases fitting TRBD2. J was trimmed by 0 bases and V by 4 bases; bases with no gene match: 6. Germline loops: CDR1 SGHNT, CDR2 YYREEE (reference sequence). CDR3 length: 16 amino acids.

A note on this clone: The sample contains more than one DNA sequence encoding this CDR3. This chain connects TRBV12-3 or TRBV12-4 to TRBJ1-1, with D maybe TRBD1 (5 bases). The CDR3 is 13 residues long. Between the trimmed V and J ends, which lost 6 bases and 3 bases, there was a span of 11 bases. The CDR3 here is CASSLTGDTEAFF. For the CDR3, the DNA is TGTGCCAGCAGCCTAACGGGGGACACTGAAGCTTTCTTT.

The chain has TRBV5-1 and TRBJ2-5, with D perhaps TRBD2 (6 bases). V was pared by 0 bases and J by 2 bases, with 14 bases between. CDR3 size: 16 residues. CDR1 is SGHRS and CDR2 is YFSETQ in the germline V gene. The CDR3 DNA reads as TGCGCCAGCAGCTTGGCTGGTCTGGGACTGCAAGAGACCCAGTACTTC. Its protein product is CASSLAGLGLQETQYF.

V usage is TRBV24-1 and J usage is TRBJ2-6; 8 bases are a match to TRBD1. Germline V lookup: CDR1 KGHDR, CDR2 SFDVKD. The CDR3 totals 17 residues. The V and J ends lost 5 bases and 0 bases, in that order; junction bases with no gene match: 5. CDR3 nucleotides: TGTGCCACCAGTGGGCAGGGGGCCTCCTCTGGGGCCAACGTCCTGACTTTC. Translating gives CATSGQGASSGANVLTF.

The genes are TRBV27 and TRBJ2-7; 7 bases agree with TRBD2. The trim removed 7 bases at V and 5 bases at J, leaving 14 bases unmatched. The CDR3 runs to 15 residues. Per the germline V gene, CDR1 is MNHEY and CDR2 is SMNVEV (reference sequence). For the CDR3, the DNA is TGTGCCAGCACCCCCGGCGGGGGAACGTCTAACGAGCAGTACTTC. It specifies CASTPGGGTSNEQYF.

The rearrangement links TRBV28 to TRBJ2-3, with D perhaps being TRBD1 or TRBD2 (5 bases each). V gave up 4 bases and J gave up 4 bases, with 21 bases separating them. CDR3 length: 17 residues. CDR1 and CDR2 from the germline V gene are MDHEN and SYDVKM. As DNA, the CDR3 is TGTGCCAGCAGTTCTCCCTCCGGGACCCGCCGGGCAGATACGCAGTATTTT. Encoded protein: CASSSPSGTRRADTQYF.

This chain joins TRBV7-3 and TRBJ2-1; D possibly corresponds to TRBD1 (7 bases). CDR1 SGHTA and CDR2 FQGTGA come from the germline V gene. The CDR3 runs to 16 residues. V was shortened by 5 bases and J by 2 bases, with 16 bases between the two germline ends. The CDR3 region is CASSVRQGLPYNEQFF. DNA of the CDR3: TGTGCCAGCAGCGTTAGACAGGGACTCCCCTACAATGAGCAGTTCTTC.

The CDR3 coding sequence is TGCGCCAGCAGCTCCCCCCGGGGGGGTAACGAGCAGTACTTC. Translated, it gives CASSSPRGGNEQYF. The rearrangement joins TRBV5-1 to TRBJ2-7, with TRBD2 matching over 8 bases. Germline V gene sequence: CDR1 SGHRS, CDR2 YFSETQ. Trimming at V came to 3 bases and at J to 5 bases, leaving 7 bases not matched to a gene. The length of the CDR3 is 14 residues.

CDR3 DNA sequence: TGCAGTGCTAGTCAACGGCGGGGGGCCGTCGGGGAGCTGTTTTTT. As protein: CSASQRRGAVGELFF. This chain links TRBV20-1 with TRBJ2-2; TRBD2 aligns across 8 bases. The V gene's germline CDR1 is DFQATT and CDR2 SNEGSKA (reference sequence). This CDR3 has 15 amino acids. With V trimmed by 3 bases and J by 7 bases, 10 bases remained unmatched.

The rearrangement links TRBV20-1 to TRBJ2-3; D gene ambiguous. Trimming took off 3 bases at V and 6 bases at J, with 7 bases between the two ends. This CDR3 region has 11 residues. The germline gives CDR1 DFQATT, CDR2 SNEGSKA (reference sequence). CDR3 amino acids: CSARSRDTQYF. DNA for the CDR3: TGCAGTGCTAGGTCCCGGGATACGCAGTATTTT.

The chain joins TRBV4-1 to TRBJ2-5; D unresolved. Trimming removed 0 bases from V and 1 base from J, with 9 bases in between. CDR1 is MGHRA, CDR2 YSYEKL, per germline. The CDR3 loop spans 15 amino acids. The CDR3 is CASSQDFASQETQYF. The CDR3 DNA reads TGCGCCAGCAGCCAAGATTTCGCGAGCCAAGAGACCCAGTACTTC.

The chain joins TRBV7-9 to TRBJ1-6; D gene ambiguous. There are 14 residues in the CDR3. Trimming left V 7 bases short and J 7 bases short, with 14 bases between. Per the germline V gene, CDR1 is SEHNR and CDR2 is FQNEAQ (reference sequence). The CDR3 sequence: CASNRAAWNSPLHF. CDR3 in DNA: TGTGCCAGCAATCGGGCAGCTTGGAATTCACCCCTCCACTTT.